This entry lists 18 T cell receptor beta chains sequenced from one sample in a study of blood T cell repertoires in COVID-19. TCRdb's table, derived via immunoSEQ multiplex PCR, lists solely in-frame clones and lacks some. Among a few hundred thousand clones listed, roughly 86% were seen once. What was sequenced was peripheral blood. The source is a woman aged 55-70 years with COVID-19, enrolled during active disease.

The rearrangement links TRBV5-1 to TRBJ1-4; the D is unclear. The CDR3 covers 12 residues. From germline, CDR1 is SGHRS and CDR2 YFSETQ. V lost 7 bases, J lost 8 bases, and 12 bases lay in between. CDR3 DNA sequence: TGCGCCAGCGCCGGAGAAGAAGAAAAACTGTTTTTT. It is translated as CASAGEEEKLFF. Full variable domain (missing parts from reference TRBV5-1 and TRBJ1-4): KAGVTQTPRYLIKTRGQQVTLSCSPISGHRSVSWYQQTPGQGLQFLFEYFSETQRNKGNFPGRFSGRQFSNSRSEMNVSTLELGDSALYLCASAGEEEKLFFGSGTQLSVL.

V and J are TRBV2 and TRBJ1-6; TRBD1 matches 7 bases. Germline trimming cut 3 bases from V and 8 bases from J; bases unmatched to any gene: 4. The CDR3 consists of 14 residues. Germline CDR1 reads SNHLY; CDR2 reads FYNNEI. The CDR3 DNA is TGTGCCAGCAGTGACCTACAGGGGTATTCACCCCTCCACTTT. Translation gives CASSDLQGYSPLHF.

V is TRBV28 and J is TRBJ2-3; 16 bases are shared with TRBD2. The CDR3 spans 20 residues. CDR1 and CDR2 (germline): MDHEN, SYDVKM. Losses at the gene ends were 2 bases for V and 0 bases for J; bases not matched to a gene: 8. As DNA, the CDR3 is TGTGCCAGCAGTTTAGGGACTAGCGGGAGGGCCGTGAGAAGCACAGATACGCAGTATTTT. Encoded protein: CASSLGTSGRAVRSTDTQYF.

This clone occurred once. The CDR3 nucleotides are TGTGCCAGCAGTCCCCGACACCCAGGGGGCGCAGGAAACACCATATATTTT. Translated: CASSPRHPGGAGNTIYF. The chain carries TRBV6-6 and TRBJ1-3, with 8 bases that match TRBD1. Germline values: CDR1 MNHNY, CDR2 SVGAGI (reference sequence). V was clipped by 5 bases and J by 4 bases; unmatched bases: 13. The CDR3 sequence is 17 residues long.

This sequence joins TRBV5-1 and TRBJ1-6; 8 nucleotides line up with TRBD1. V was clipped by 4 bases and J by 0 bases; unmatched bases: 6. The CDR3 totals 17 residues. Germline V lookup: CDR1 SGHRS, CDR2 YFSETQ. CDR3 bases: TGCGCCAGCAGCACGGGACAGGCTTCCTCCTATAATTCACCCCTCCACTTT. It codes for CASSTGQASSYNSPLHF.

This chain uses TRBV5-1 with TRBJ2-2, with TRBD1 identical over 10 bases. This CDR3 has 18 residues. Germline V gene lookup returns CDR1 SGHRS and CDR2 YFSETQ. V was clipped by 0 bases and J by 4 bases; unmatched bases: 9. CDR3 protein: CASSLDGQGGAGTGELFF. The CDR3 coding sequence is TGCGCCAGCAGCTTGGATGGACAGGGGGGAGCGGGCACCGGGGAGCTGTTTTTT.

This clone showed up just a few times. The rearrangement uses TRBV6-5 and TRBJ2-5; 8 bases align to TRBD1. CDR1 and CDR2 from the germline V gene are MNHEY and SVGAGI. Unmatched junction bases numbered 5, after V lost 5 bases and J lost 3 bases. CDR3 length: 14 residues. CDR3 in DNA: TGTGCCAGCAGTAAACACAGGGGGGAAGAGACCCAGTACTTC. Protein product: CASSKHRGEETQYF.

This chain links TRBV7-8 with TRBJ2-1; a weak D match, TRBD2 (5 bases). Trimming pared 5 bases from V and 7 bases from J, leaving 12 bases between. Looked up from germline, CDR1 is SGHVS and CDR2 is FQNEAQ. The CDR3 covers 13 residues. The CDR3: CASSLPGINEQFF. The CDR3 nucleotides are TGTGCCAGCAGCCTTCCCGGGATAAATGAGCAGTTCTTC.

The chain couples TRBV5-1 to TRBJ2-5; D is possibly TRBD2 (6 bases). Trimming stripped 1 base from V and 1 base from J, with 8 bases between. This CDR3 has 14 residues. Germline V CDR1 and CDR2: SGHRS, YFSETQ. The CDR3 region is CASSLLRGQETQYF. DNA of the CDR3: TGCGCCAGCAGCTTGTTGCGGGGCCAAGAGACCCAGTACTTC.

The chain recombines TRBV6-5 with TRBJ2-7, with TRBD2 matching over 11 bases. The CDR3 length is 15 residues. CDR1 is MNHEY and CDR2 is SVGAGI in the germline V gene. J was trimmed by 2 bases and V by 6 bases; bases with no gene match: 6. CDR3 in DNA: TGTGCCAGCAGGGCCGGGACTAGCGGCCCCTACGAGCAGTACTTC. This encodes CASRAGTSGPYEQYF.

This sequence joins TRBV29-1 and TRBJ2-1; TRBD2 aligns across 8 bases. Germline V CDR1 and CDR2: SQVTM, ANQGSEA. This CDR3 is 15 amino acids long. J was trimmed by 4 bases and V by 4 bases; bases with no gene match: 9. CDR3 loop: CSVGGSGVAYNEQFF. CDR3 nucleotide sequence: TGCAGCGTTGGGGGTAGCGGGGTCGCTTACAATGAGCAGTTCTTC.

The J gene is TRBJ1-5, the V gene TRBV19; D not certain. V was clipped by 7 bases and J by 4 bases, with 11 bases between them. CDR1 and CDR2 (germline): LNHDA, SQIVND (reference sequence). The CDR3 is 13 amino acids. The chain's CDR3 is CASTRTGNQPQHF. DNA for the CDR3: TGTGCCAGTACCAGAACGGGTAATCAGCCCCAGCATTTT. Based on the CDR3 plus reference TRBV19 and TRBJ1-5, the full variable domain is DGGITQSPKYLFRKEGQNVTLSCEQNLNHDAMYWYRQDPGQGLRLIYYSQIVNDFQKGDIAEGYSVSREKKESFPLTVTSAQKNPTAFYLCASTRTGNQPQHFGDGTRLSIL.

This CDR3 is CASSPGQRNTEAFF. In DNA, the CDR3 is TGTGCCAGCAGCCCCGGACAGAGGAACACTGAAGCTTTCTTT. The chain joins TRBV3-1 (or the pseudogene TRBV3-2) to TRBJ1-1; D may be TRBD1 (6 bases). Between the trimmed V and J ends, which lost 4 bases and 1 base, there was a span of 10 bases. Germline V lookup: CDR1 LGHDT, CDR2 YNNKEL (reference sequence). The CDR3 contains 14 residues.

The chain couples TRBV20-1 to TRBJ1-2; a weak D match, TRBD1 (5 bases). V gave up 3 bases and J gave up 4 bases, with 15 bases separating them. The CDR3 runs to 14 residues. Per the germline V gene, CDR1 is DFQATT and CDR2 is SNEGSKA (reference sequence). The CDR3 is CSASRGLKVYGYTF. Here the CDR3 DNA reads TGCAGTGCTAGTAGGGGCCTAAAAGTCTATGGCTACACCTTC.

The CDR3 loop is CASSLFGTSGLYNEQFF. The DNA for the CDR3 is TGTGCCAGCAGTTTATTCGGGACTAGCGGGTTATACAATGAGCAGTTCTTC. V is TRBV27 and J is TRBJ2-1; 12 nucleotides line up with TRBD2. The germline CDR1 and CDR2 sequences are MNHEY and SMNVEV (reference sequence). The CDR3 spans 17 residues. Germline trimming cut 1 base from V and 4 bases from J; bases unmatched to any gene: 5.

The rearrangement joins TRBV27 to TRBJ1-5, with 8 positions matching TRBD1. This CDR3 comprises 15 residues. Germline V gives CDR1 MNHEY, CDR2 SMNVEV (reference sequence). V shed 5 bases and J 3 bases; nucleotides not matched to a gene: 6. CDR3 sequence reads: CASSLEGQDNQPQHF. The CDR3 DNA is TGTGCCAGCAGTCTCGAGGGACAGGACAATCAGCCCCAGCATTTT.

The V call is TRBV6-4, the J call TRBJ2-7; 8 nucleotides line up with TRBD2. CDR3 length: 18 residues. After removal of 0 bases from V and 2 bases from J, the junction contained 12 bases not matched to a gene. Germline lookup yields CDR1 MRHNA and CDR2 SNTAGT. DNA of the CDR3: TGTGCCAGCAGTGACTCGGGTCCCGGGAGGGGTTCGGCCTACGAGCAGTACTTC. Amino acid sequence: CASSDSGPGRGSAYEQYF.

This clone appeared a few times. The chain recombines TRBV5-1 with TRBJ2-2; TRBD2 aligns across 7 bases. This CDR3 contains 15 residues. J was trimmed by 7 bases and V by 4 bases; bases with no gene match: 10. Germline assignment: CDR1 SGHRS and CDR2 YFSETQ. CDR3 coding DNA: TGCGCCAGCAGCGTATCGGACGGGGAGGGCGGGGAGCTGTTTTTT. Protein sequence: CASSVSDGEGGELFF.